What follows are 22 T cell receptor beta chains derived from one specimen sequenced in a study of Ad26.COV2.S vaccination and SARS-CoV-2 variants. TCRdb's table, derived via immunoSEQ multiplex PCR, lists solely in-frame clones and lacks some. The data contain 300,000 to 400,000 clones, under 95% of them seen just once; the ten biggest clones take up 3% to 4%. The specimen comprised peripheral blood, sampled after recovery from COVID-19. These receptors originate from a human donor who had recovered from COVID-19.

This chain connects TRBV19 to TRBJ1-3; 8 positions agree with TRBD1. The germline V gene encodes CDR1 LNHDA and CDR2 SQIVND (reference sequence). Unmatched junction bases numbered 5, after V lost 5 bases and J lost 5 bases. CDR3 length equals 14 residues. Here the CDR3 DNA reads TGTGCCAGTAGTGACGGACAGGGTAGAAACACCATATATTTT. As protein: CASSDGQGRNTIYF.

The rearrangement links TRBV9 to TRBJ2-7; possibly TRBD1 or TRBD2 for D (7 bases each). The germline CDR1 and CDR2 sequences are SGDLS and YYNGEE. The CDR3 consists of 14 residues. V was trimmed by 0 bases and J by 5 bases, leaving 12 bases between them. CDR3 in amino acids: CASSVGQGGNEQYF. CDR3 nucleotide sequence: TGTGCCAGCAGCGTAGGGCAGGGGGGGAACGAGCAGTACTTC.

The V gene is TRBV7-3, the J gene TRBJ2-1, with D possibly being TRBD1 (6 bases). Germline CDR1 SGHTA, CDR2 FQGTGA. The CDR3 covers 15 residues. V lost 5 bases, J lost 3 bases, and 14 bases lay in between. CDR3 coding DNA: TGTGCCAGCAGCACCCTCACGACAGGCTACAATGAGCAGTTCTTC. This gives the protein CASSTLTTGYNEQFF.

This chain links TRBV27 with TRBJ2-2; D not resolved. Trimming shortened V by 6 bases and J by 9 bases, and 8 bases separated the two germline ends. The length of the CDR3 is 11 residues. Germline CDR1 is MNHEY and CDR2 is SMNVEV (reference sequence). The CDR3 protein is CASRINRELFF. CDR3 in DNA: TGTGCCAGCAGGATAAACAGGGAGCTGTTTTTT.

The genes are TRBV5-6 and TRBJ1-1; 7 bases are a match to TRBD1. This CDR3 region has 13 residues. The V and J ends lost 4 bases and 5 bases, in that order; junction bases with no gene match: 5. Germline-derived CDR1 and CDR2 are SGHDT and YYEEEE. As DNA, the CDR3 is TGTGCCAGCAGCGTAGAACAGGGGACTGAAGCTTTCTTT. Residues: CASSVEQGTEAFF.

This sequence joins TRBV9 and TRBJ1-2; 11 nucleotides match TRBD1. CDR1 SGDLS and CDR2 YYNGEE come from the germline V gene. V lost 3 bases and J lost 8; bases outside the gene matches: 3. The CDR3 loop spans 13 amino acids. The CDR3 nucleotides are TGTGCCAGCAGCGCGGGACAGGGGGTAGGCTACACCTTC. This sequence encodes CASSAGQGVGYTF. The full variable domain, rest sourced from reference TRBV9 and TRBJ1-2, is DSGVTQTPKHLITATGQRVTLRCSPRSGDLSVYWYQQSLDQGLQFLIQYYNGEERAKGNILERFSAQQFPDLHSELNLSSLELGDSALYFCASSAGQGVGYTFGSGTRLTVV.

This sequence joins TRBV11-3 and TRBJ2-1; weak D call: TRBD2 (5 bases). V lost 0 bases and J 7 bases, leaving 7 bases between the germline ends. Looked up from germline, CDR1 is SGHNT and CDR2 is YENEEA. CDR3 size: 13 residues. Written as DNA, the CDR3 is TGTGCCAGCAGCTTAGATCGGGGAAATGAGCAGTTCTTC. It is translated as CASSLDRGNEQFF. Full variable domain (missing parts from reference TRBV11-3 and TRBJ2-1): EAGVVQSPRYKIIEKKQPVAFWCNPISGHNTLYWYLQNLGQGPELLIRYENEEAVDDSQLPKDRFSAERLKGVDSTLKIQPAELGDSAVYLCASSLDRGNEQFFGPGTRLTVL.

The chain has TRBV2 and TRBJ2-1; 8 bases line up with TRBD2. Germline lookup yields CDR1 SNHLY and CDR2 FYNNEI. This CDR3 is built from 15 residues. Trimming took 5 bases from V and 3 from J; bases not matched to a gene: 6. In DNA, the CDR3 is TGTGCCAGCAGTCCACTAGCGGTCCTCTACAATGAGCAGTTCTTC. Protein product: CASSPLAVLYNEQFF.

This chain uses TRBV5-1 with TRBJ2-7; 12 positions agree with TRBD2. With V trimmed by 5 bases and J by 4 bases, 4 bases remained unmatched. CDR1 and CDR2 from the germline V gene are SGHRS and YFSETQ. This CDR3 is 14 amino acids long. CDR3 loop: CASSPSGGAYEQYF. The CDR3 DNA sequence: TGCGCCAGCAGTCCTAGCGGGGGGGCGTACGAGCAGTACTTC.

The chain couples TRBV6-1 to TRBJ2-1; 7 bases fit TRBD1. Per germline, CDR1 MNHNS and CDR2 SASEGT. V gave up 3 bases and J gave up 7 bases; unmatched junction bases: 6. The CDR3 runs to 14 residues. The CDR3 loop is CASSDTGDGNEQFF. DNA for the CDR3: TGTGCCAGCAGTGATACAGGGGATGGAAATGAGCAGTTCTTC.

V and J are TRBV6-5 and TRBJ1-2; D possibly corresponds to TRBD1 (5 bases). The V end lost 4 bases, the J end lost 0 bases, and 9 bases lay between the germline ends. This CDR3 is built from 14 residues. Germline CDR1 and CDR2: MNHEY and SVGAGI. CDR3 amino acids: CASSFRGANYGYTF. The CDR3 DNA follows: TGTGCCAGCAGTTTTCGAGGGGCTAACTATGGCTACACCTTC.

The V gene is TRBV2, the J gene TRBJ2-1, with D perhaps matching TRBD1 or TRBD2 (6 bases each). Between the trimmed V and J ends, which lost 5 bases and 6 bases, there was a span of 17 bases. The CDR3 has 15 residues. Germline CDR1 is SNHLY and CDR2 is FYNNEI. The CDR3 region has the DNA TGTGCCAGCAGTAAGGGGGACTCACCGTCCAATGAGCAGTTCTTC. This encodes CASSKGDSPSNEQFF.

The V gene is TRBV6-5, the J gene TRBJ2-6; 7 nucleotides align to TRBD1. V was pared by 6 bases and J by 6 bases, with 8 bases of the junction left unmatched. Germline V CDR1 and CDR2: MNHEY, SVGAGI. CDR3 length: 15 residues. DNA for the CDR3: TGTGCCAGCAGCACCGGGACAGCGTCGGCCAACGTCCTGACTTTC. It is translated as CASSTGTASANVLTF.

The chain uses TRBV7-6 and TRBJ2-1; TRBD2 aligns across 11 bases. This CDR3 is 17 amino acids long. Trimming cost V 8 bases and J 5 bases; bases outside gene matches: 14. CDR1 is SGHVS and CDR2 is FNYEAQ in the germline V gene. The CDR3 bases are TGTGCCAGCCAAGGGCCTGCTAGCGGGGGGCCCCACAATGAGCAGTTCTTC. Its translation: CASQGPASGGPHNEQFF.

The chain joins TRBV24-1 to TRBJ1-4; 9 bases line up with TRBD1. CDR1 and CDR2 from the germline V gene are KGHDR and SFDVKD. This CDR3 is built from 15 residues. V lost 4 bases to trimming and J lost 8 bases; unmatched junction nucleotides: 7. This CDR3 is CATSDTGTGQEKLFF. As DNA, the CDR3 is TGTGCCACCAGTGACACCGGGACAGGGCAAGAAAAACTGTTTTTT.

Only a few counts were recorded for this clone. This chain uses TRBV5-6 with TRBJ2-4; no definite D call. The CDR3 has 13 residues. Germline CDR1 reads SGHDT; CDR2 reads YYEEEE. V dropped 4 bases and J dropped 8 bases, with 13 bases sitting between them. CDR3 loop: CASSTGHWDIQYF. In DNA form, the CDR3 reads TGTGCCAGCAGCACTGGCCACTGGGACATTCAGTACTTC.

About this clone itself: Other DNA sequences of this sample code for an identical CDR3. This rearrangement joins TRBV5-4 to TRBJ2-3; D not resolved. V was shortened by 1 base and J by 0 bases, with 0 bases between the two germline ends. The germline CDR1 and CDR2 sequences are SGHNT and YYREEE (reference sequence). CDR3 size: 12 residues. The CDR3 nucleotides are TGTGCCAGCAGCTTGAGCACAGATACGCAGTATTTT. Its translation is CASSLSTDTQYF.

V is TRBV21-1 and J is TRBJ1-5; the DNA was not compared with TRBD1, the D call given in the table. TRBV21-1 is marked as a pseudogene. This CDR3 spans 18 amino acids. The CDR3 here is CASIQWQGGSLGNQPQHF. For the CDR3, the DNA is TGTGCCAGCATACAATGGCAGGGCGGCTCGTTAGGCAATCAGCCCCAGCATTTT.

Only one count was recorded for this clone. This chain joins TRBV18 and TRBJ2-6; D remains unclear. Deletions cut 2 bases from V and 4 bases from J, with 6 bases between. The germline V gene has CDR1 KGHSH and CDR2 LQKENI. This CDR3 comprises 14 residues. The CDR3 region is CASSPGLGANVLTF. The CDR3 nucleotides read TGTGCCAGCTCACCAGGGCTCGGGGCCAACGTCCTGACTTTC.

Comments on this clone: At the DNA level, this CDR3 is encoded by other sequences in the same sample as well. The CDR3 DNA reads TGTGCCAGCAGTGTAGACAGGAACTATGGCTACACCTTC. Its translation: CASSVDRNYGYTF. The V and J genes are TRBV2 and TRBJ1-2; perhaps TRBD1 as D (6 bases). V was pared by 4 bases and J by 2 bases, with 8 bases between. Germline V lookup: CDR1 SNHLY, CDR2 FYNNEI. The CDR3 has 13 residues.

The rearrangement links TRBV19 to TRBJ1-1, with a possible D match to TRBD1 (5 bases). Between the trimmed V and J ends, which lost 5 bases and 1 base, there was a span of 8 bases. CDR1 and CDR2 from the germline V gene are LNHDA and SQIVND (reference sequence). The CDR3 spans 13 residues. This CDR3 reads CASSVRENTEAFF. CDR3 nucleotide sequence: TGTGCCAGTAGTGTCAGGGAGAACACTGAAGCTTTCTTT.

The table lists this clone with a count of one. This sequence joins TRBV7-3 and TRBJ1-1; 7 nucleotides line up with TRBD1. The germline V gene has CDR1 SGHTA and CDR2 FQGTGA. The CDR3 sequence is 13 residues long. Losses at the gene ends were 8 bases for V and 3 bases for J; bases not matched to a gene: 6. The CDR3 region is CASSRQGYTEAFF. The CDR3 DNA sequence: TGTGCCAGCTCCAGACAGGGATACACTGAAGCTTTCTTT.